This T cell receptor beta chain was sequenced in a study of OX40 agonist ivuxolimab in advanced cancers. TCRdb's table, derived via immunoSEQ multiplex PCR, lists solely in-frame clones and lacks some. The sample lists around 45,000 clones; around nine tenths were seen once. The CDR3 length is 13 residues. Trimming at V came to 4 bases and at J to 5 bases, leaving 1 base not matched to a gene. Germline loops: CDR1 KGHSH, CDR2 LQKENI. The chain couples TRBV18 to TRBJ1-1, with 10 bases lining up with TRBD1. The source was CD4+ or CD8+ T cells sorted from blood, collected in a trial of the OX40 agonist ivuxolimab. The TCR was taken from an adult with an advanced solid tumor such as melanoma, head and neck, liver or kidney cancer. CDR3 sequence (DNA): TGTGCCAGCTCACGGACAGGGGGTACTGAAGCTTTCTTT. Amino acids: CASSRTGGTEAFF.